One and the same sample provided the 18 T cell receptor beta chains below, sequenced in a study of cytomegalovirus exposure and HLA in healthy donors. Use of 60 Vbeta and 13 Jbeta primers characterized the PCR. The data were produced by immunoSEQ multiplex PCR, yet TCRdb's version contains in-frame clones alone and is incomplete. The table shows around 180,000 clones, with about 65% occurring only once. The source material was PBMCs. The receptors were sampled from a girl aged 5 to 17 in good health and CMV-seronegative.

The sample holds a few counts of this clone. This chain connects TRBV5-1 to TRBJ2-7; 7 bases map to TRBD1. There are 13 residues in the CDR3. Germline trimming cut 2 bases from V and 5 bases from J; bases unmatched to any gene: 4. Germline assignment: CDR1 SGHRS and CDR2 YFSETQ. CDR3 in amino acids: CASSFLTGDEQYF. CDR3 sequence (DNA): TGCGCCAGCAGCTTCCTCACAGGGGACGAGCAGTACTTC.

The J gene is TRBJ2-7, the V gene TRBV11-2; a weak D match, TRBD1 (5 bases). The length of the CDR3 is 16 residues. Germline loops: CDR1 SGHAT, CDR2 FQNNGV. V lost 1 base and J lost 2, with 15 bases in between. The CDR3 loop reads CASSLGEPGSPYEQYF. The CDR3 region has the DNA TGTGCCAGCAGCTTAGGGGAACCAGGGTCCCCCTACGAGCAGTACTTC.

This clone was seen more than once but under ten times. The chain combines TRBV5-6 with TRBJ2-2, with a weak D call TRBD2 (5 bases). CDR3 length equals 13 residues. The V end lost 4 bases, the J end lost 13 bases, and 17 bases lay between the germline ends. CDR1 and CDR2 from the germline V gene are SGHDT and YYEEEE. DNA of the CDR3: TGTGCCAGCAGCCCCGGGAAGAGTCGGGGGCTGTTTTTT. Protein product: CASSPGKSRGLFF. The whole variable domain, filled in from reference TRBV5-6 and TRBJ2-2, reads DAGVTQSPTHLIKTRGQQVTLRCSPKSGHDTVSWYQQALGQGPQFIFQYYEEEERQRGNFPDRFSGHQFPNYSSELNVNALLLGDSALYLCASSPGKSRGLFFGEGSRLTVL.

The CDR3: CASSYSTGQSVAFF. The CDR3 nucleotides read TGTGCCAGCAGTTACTCAACTGGACAGTCCGTAGCTTTCTTT. The chain is built from TRBV6-5 and TRBJ1-1; D is perhaps TRBD1 (6 bases). V lost 0 bases and J lost 10, with 15 bases in between. CDR3 length: 14 amino acids. CDR1 is MNHEY, CDR2 SVGAGI, per germline.

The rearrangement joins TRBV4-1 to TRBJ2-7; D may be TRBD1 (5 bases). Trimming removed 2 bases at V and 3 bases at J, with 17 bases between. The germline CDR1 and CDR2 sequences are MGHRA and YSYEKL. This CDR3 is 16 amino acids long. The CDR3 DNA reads TGCGCCAGCAGCCAACTTGAATCCTCAGGGAACTACGAGCAGTACTTC. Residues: CASSQLESSGNYEQYF.

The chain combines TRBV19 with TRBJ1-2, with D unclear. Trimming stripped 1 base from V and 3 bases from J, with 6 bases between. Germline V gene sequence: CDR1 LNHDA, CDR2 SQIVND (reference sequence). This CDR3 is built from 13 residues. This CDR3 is CASSIGAYYGYTF. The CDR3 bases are TGTGCCAGTAGTATAGGCGCCTACTATGGCTACACCTTC.

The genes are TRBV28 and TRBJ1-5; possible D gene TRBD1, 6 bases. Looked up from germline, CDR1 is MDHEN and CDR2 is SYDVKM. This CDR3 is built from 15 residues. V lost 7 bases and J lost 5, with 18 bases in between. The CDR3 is CASTGHRVEDQPQHF. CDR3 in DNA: TGTGCCAGCACCGGTCACAGGGTAGAGGATCAGCCCCAGCATTTT.

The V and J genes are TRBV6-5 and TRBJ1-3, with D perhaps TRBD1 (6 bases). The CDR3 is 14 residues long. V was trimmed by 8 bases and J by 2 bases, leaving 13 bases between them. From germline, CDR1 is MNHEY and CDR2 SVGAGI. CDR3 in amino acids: CASARGGAGNTIYF. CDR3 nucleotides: TGTGCCAGCGCCAGGGGAGGGGCTGGAAACACCATATATTTT.

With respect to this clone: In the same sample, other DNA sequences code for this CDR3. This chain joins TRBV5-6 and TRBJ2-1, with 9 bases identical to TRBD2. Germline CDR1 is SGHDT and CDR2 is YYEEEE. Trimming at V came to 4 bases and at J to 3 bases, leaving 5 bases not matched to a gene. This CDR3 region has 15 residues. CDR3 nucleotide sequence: TGTGCCAGCAGCATTAGTAGCGGGGGCTACAATGAGCAGTTCTTC. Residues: CASSISSGGYNEQFF.

Written as DNA, the CDR3 is TGCGCCAGCAGCCATAACATGAACACTGAAGCTTTCTTT. Amino acids: CASSHNMNTEAFF. The genes are TRBV10-1 and TRBJ1-1, with no clear D. The CDR3 runs to 13 residues. V gave up 6 bases and J gave up 0 bases, with 8 bases separating them. CDR1 and CDR2 (germline): WNHNN, SYGVQD (reference sequence).

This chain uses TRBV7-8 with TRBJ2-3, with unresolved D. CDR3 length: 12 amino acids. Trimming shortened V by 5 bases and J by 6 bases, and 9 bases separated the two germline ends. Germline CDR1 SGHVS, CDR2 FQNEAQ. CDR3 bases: TGTGCCAGCAGCCCAGGTTGGGATACGCAGTATTTT. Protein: CASSPGWDTQYF.

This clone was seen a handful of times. The CDR3 DNA reads as TGTGCCAGCAGTTACTCGCAGGGTGGCACTGAAGCTTTCTTT. Amino acid sequence: CASSYSQGGTEAFF. The V and J genes are TRBV6-5 and TRBJ1-1; a possible D gene is TRBD1 (5 bases). Trimming left V 0 bases short and J 4 bases short, with 9 bases between. The V gene's germline CDR1 is MNHEY and CDR2 SVGAGI. The CDR3 sequence is 14 residues long.

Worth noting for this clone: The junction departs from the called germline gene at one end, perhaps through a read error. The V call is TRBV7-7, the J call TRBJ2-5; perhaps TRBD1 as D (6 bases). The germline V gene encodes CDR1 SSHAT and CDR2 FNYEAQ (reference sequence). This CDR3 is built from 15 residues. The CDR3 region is CASSLGGQLGETQYF. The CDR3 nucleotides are TGTGCTAGCAGCTTGGGTGGACAGTTGGGAGAGACCCAGTACTTC.

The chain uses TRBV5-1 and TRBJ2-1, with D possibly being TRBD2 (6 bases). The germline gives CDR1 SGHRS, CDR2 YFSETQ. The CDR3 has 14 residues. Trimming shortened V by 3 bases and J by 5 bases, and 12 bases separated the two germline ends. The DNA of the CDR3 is TGCGCCAGCAGCTGGGGGGTAGAGCACAATGAGCAGTTCTTC. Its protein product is CASSWGVEHNEQFF.

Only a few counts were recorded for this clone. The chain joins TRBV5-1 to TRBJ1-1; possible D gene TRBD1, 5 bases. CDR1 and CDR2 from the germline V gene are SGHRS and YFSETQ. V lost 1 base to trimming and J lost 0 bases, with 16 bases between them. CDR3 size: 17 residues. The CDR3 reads CASSLSPPGNVNTEAFF. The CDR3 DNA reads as TGCGCCAGCAGCTTGTCCCCCCCAGGGAACGTGAACACTGAAGCTTTCTTT.

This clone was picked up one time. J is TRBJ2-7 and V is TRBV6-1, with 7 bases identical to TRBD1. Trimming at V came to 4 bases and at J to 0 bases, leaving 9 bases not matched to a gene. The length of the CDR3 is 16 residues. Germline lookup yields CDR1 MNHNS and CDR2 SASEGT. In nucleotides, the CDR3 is TGTGCCAGCAGTGGGGGGACAGCTACAATCTCCTACGAGCAGTACTTC. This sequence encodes CASSGGTATISYEQYF.

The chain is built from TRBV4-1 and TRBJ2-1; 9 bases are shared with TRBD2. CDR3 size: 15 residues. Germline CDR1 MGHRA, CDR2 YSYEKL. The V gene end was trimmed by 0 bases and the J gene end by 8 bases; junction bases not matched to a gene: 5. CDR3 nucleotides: TGCGCCAGCAGCCAAGAGCCTAGCGGGGAGGATGAGCAGTTCTTC. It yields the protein CASSQEPSGEDEQFF.

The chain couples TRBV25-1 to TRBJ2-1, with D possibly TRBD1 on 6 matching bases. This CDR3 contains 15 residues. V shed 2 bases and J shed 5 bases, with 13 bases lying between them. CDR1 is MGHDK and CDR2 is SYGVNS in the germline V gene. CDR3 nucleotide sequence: TGTGCCAGCAGTGAACAAGGGGGTATCAACAATGAGCAGTTCTTC. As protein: CASSEQGGINNEQFF.